This T cell receptor (beta chain) was obtained from a study of blood T cell repertoires in COVID-19. In the study overall: The United States, Italy and Spain were the sources of the acute and convalescent COVID-19 samples. From T cells, B-cell-depleted T cells, or PBMCs came the material, which was cDNA or gDNA.

Original processing notes: The assay estimated nucleated cells by amplifying reference gene primers. Clones were read by immunoSEQ multiplex PCR, and TCRdb kept only the in-frame ones, dropping some. Clonal size and the V and J genes are those of that table, whereas D and trimming came from the DNA. The sample includes 110,000 to 150,000 clones, 76% of them seen just once. The CDR3 loop spans 16 amino acids. The germline V gene encodes CDR1 SGHTA and CDR2 FQGTGA. The V segment lost 4 bases and the J segment 5 bases; nucleotides outside the gene matches: 9. V and J are TRBV7-3 and TRBJ2-2, with 8 positions matching TRBD1. This sequence originates from a man between 60 and 70 years old with acute or convalescent COVID-19. The sequencing sample was made of peripheral blood. The CDR3 DNA reads TGTGCCAGCAGCTCATCTTGGACAGGGCGGACCGGGGAGCTGTTTTTT. As protein: CASSSSWTGRTGELFF.